The sequence of this TCR beta chain was determined in a study of blood T cells in healthy people across ages. General study points: Diversity estimates drawn from one million T cells were deemed underestimates. Per million T cells, TCR beta diversity dropped about linearly as age rose. There was a strong correlation between TCR beta diversity and naive T cell percentage.

Researchers isolated at least 7 million PBMCs per sample. The V gene end was trimmed by 6 bases and the J gene end by 0 bases; junction bases not matched to a gene: 3. The length of the CDR3 is 15 residues. In germline, CDR1 is SEHNR, CDR2 FQNEAQ (reference sequence). PCR was performed a second time for about 7 to 11 cycles using a sample-barcoded 5' primer and a J-beta primer mix. TCRdb passed the 5' RACE reads through MiXCR, listing each CDR3 protein once. The sample has 1.5 million to 2 million distinct CDR3 sequences, over 25% seen once. About this clonotype: Its antigen is currently unknown.

The clonotype was recovered from a woman in her 30s in good health. The specimen was blood. V gene TRBV7-9 combines with J gene TRBJ2-3, with 10 bases that match TRBD2. The CDR3 sequence is CASRDSGRSTDTQYF. The CDR3 nucleotides are TGTGCCAGCAGGGATAGCGGGAGGAGCACAGATACGCAGTATTTT.